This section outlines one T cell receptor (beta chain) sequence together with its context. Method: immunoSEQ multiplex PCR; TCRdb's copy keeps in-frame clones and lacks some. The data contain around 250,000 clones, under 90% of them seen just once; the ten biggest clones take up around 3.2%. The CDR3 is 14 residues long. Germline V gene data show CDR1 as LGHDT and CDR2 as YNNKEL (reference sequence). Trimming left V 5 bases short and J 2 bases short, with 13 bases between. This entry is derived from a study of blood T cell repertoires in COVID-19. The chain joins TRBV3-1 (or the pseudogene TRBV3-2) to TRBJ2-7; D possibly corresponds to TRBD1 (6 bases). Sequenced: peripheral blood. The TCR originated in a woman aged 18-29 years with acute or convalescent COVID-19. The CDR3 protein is CASSSGDPPYEQYF. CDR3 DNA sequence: TGTGCCAGCAGCTCAGGGGACCCTCCCTACGAGCAGTACTTC.